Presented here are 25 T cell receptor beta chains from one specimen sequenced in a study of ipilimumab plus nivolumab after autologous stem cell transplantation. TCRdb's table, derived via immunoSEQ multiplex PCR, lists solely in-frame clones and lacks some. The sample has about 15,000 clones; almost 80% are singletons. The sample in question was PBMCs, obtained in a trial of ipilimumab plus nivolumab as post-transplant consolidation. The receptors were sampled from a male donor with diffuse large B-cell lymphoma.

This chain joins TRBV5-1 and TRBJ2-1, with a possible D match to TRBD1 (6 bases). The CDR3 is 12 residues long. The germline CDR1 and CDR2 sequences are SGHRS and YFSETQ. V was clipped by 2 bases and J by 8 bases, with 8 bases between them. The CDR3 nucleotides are TGCGCCAGCAGCTTTGAGGGGGATGAGCAGTTCTTC. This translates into CASSFEGDEQFF. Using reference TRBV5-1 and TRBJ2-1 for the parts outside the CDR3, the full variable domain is KAGVTQTPRYLIKTRGQQVTLSCSPISGHRSVSWYQQTPGQGLQFLFEYFSETQRNKGNFPGRFSGRQFSNSRSEMNVSTLELGDSALYLCASSFEGDEQFFGPGTRLTVL.

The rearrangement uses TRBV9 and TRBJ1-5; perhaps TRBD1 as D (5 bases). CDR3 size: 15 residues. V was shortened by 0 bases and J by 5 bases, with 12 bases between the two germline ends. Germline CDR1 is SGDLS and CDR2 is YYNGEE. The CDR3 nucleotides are TGTGCCAGCAGCGTAGGGGGGGTAGGAGATCAGCCCCAGCATTTT. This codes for CASSVGGVGDQPQHF. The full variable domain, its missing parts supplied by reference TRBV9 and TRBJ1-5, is DSGVTQTPKHLITATGQRVTLRCSPRSGDLSVYWYQQSLDQGLQFLIQYYNGEERAKGNILERFSAQQFPDLHSELNLSSLELGDSALYFCASSVGGVGDQPQHFGDGTRLSIL.

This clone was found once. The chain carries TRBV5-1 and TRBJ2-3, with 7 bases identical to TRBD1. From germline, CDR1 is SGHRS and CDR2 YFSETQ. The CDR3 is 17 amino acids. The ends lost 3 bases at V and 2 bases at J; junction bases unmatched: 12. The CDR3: CASSYPRDRPYTDTQYF. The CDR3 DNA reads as TGCGCCAGCAGCTACCCACGGGACAGACCTTACACAGATACGCAGTATTTT.

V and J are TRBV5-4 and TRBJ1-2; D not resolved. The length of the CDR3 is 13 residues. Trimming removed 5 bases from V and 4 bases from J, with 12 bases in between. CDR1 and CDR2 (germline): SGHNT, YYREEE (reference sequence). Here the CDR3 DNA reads TGTGCCAGCAGTCTCCCAGGAGCCTATGGCTACACCTTC. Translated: CASSLPGAYGYTF.

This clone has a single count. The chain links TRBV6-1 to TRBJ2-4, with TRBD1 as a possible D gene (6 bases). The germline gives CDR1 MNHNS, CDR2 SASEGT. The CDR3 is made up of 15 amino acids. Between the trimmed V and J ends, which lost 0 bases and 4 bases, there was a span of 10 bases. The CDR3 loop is CASSEAGQTKNIQYF. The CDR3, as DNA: TGTGCCAGCAGTGAAGCAGGACAGACTAAAAACATTCAGTACTTC.

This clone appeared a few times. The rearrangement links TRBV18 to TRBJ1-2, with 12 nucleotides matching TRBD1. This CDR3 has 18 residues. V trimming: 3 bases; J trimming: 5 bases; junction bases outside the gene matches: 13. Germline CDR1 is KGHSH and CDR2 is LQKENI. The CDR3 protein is CASSPPGQGASSFYGYTF. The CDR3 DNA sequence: TGTGCCAGCTCACCCCCGGGACAGGGGGCTTCGTCGTTTTATGGCTACACCTTC. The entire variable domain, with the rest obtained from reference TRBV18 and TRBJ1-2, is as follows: NAGVMQNPRHLVRRRGQEARLRCSPMKGHSHVYWYRQLPEEGLKFMVYLQKENIIDESGMPKERFSAEFPKEGPSILRIQQVVRGDSAAYFCASSPPGQGASSFYGYTFGSGTRLTVV.

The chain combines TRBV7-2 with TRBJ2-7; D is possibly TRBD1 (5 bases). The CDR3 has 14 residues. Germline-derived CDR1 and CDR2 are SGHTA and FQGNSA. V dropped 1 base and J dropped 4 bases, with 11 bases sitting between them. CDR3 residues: CASSLDPGIYEQYF. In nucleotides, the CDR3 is TGTGCCAGCAGCTTAGACCCAGGGATATACGAGCAGTACTTC. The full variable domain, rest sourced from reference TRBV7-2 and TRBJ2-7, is GAGVSQSPSNKVTEKGKDVELRCDPISGHTALYWYRQSLGQGLEFLIYFQGNSAPDKSGLPSDRFSAERTGGSVSTLTIQRTQQEDSAVYLCASSLDPGIYEQYFGPGTRLTVT.

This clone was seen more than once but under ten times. The CDR3, as DNA: TGTGCCAGCAGTCTTGGGTGGAACTACAATGAGCAGTTCTTC. It translates to CASSLGWNYNEQFF. This chain connects TRBV11-2 to TRBJ2-1, with unresolved D. V lost 6 bases and J lost 3, with 12 bases in between. The CDR3 runs 14 residues. Germline CDR1 reads SGHAT; CDR2 reads FQNNGV.

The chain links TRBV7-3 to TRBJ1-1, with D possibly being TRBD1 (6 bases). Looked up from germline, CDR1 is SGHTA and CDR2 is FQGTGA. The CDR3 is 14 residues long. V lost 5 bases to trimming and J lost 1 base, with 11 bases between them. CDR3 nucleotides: TGTGCCAGCAGCCCAGGGGTGGCGAACACTGAAGCTTTCTTT. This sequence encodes CASSPGVANTEAFF.

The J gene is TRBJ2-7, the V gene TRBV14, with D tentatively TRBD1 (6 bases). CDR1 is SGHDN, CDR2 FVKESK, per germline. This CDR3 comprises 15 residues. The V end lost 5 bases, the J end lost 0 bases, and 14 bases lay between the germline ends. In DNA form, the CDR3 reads TGTGCCAGCAGCACAGGGATTTCCAGCTCCTACGAGCAGTACTTC. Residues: CASSTGISSSYEQYF.

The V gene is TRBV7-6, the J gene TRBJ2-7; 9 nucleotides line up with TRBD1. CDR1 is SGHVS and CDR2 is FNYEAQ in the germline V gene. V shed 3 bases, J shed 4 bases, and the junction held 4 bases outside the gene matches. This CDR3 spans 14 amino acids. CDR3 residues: CASSLRQGGYEQYF. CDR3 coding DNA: TGTGCCAGCAGCTTGCGACAGGGGGGGTACGAGCAGTACTTC.

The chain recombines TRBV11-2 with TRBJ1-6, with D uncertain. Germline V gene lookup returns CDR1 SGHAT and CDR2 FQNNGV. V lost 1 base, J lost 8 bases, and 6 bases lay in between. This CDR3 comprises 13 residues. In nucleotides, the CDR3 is TGTGCCAGCAGCTTAGCTGACTATTCACCCCTCCACTTT. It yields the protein CASSLADYSPLHF.

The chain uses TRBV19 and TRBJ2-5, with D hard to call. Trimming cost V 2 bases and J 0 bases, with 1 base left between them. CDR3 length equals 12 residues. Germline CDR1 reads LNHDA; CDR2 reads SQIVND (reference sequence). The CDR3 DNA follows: TGTGCCAGTAGTATATACCAAGAGACCCAGTACTTC. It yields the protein CASSIYQETQYF. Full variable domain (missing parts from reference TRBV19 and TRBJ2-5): DGGITQSPKYLFRKEGQNVTLSCEQNLNHDAMYWYRQDPGQGLRLIYYSQIVNDFQKGDIAEGYSVSREKKESFPLTVTSAQKNPTAFYLCASSIYQETQYFGPGTRLLVL.

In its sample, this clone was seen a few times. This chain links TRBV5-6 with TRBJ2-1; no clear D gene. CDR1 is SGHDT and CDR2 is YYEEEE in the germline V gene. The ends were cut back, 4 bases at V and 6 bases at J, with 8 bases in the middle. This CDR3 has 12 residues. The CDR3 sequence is CASSPGFNEQFF. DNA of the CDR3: TGTGCCAGCAGCCCTGGTTTCAATGAGCAGTTCTTC. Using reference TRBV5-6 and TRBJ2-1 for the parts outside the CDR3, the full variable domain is DAGVTQSPTHLIKTRGQQVTLRCSPKSGHDTVSWYQQALGQGPQFIFQYYEEEERQRGNFPDRFSGHQFPNYSSELNVNALLLGDSALYLCASSPGFNEQFFGPGTRLTVL.

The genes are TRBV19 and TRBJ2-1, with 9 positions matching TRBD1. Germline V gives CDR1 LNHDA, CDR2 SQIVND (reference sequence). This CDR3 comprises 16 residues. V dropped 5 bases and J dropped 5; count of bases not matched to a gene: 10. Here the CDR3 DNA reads TGTGCCAGTAGTGTTACTGGGACAGGGTCCCACAATGAGCAGTTCTTC. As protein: CASSVTGTGSHNEQFF.

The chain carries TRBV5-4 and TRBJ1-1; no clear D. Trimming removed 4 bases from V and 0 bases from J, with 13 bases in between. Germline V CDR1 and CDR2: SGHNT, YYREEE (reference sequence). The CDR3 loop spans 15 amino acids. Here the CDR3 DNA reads TGTGCCAGCAGCCCGAATGAGCACTTGAACACTGAAGCTTTCTTT. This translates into CASSPNEHLNTEAFF. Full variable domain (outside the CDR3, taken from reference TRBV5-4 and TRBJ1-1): ETGVTQSPTHLIKTRGQQVTLRCSSQSGHNTVSWYQQALGQGPQFIFQYYREEENGRGNFPPRFSGLQFPNYSSELNVNALELDDSALYLCASSPNEHLNTEAFFGQGTRLTVV.

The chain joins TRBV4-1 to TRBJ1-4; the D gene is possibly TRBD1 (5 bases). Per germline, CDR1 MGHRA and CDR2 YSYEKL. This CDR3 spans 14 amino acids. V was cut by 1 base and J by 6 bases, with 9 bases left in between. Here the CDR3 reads CASSQVGRDEKLFF. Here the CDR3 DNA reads TGCGCCAGCAGCCAAGTGGGCAGGGATGAAAAACTGTTTTTT.

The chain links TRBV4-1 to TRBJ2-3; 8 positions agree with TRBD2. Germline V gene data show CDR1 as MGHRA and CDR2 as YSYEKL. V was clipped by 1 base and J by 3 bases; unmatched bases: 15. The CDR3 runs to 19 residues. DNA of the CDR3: TGCGCCAGCAGCCAAGGACCCTTCCGTGCGGGGACTAGAACAGATACGCAGTATTTT. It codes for CASSQGPFRAGTRTDTQYF.

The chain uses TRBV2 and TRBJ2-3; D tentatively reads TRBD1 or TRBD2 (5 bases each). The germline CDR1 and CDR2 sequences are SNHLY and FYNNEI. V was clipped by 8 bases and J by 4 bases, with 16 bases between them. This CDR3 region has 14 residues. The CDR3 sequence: CASLEVGVSDTQYF. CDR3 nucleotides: TGTGCCAGCCTAGAGGTGGGGGTTTCAGATACGCAGTATTTT.

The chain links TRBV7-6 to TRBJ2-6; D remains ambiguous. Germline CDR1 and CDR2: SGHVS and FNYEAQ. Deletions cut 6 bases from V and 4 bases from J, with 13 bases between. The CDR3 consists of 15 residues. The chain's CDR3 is CASRQSPLGANVLTF. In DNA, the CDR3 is TGTGCCAGCAGGCAATCCCCGCTCGGGGCCAACGTCCTGACTTTC.

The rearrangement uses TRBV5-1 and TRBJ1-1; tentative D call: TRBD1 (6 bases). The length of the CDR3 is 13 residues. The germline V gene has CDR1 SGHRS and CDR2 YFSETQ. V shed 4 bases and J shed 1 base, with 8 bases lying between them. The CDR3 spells CASSKTGNTEAFF. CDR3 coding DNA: TGCGCCAGCAGCAAGACAGGGAACACTGAAGCTTTCTTT. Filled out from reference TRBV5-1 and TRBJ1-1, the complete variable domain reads KAGVTQTPRYLIKTRGQQVTLSCSPISGHRSVSWYQQTPGQGLQFLFEYFSETQRNKGNFPGRFSGRQFSNSRSEMNVSTLELGDSALYLCASSKTGNTEAFFGQGTRLTVV.

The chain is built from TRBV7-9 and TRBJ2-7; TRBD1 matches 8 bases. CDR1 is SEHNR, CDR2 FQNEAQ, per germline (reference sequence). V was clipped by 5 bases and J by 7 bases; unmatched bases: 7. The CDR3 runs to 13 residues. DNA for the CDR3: TGTGCCAGCAGCCGGACAGGGCTGGGGGAGCAGTACTTC. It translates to CASSRTGLGEQYF.

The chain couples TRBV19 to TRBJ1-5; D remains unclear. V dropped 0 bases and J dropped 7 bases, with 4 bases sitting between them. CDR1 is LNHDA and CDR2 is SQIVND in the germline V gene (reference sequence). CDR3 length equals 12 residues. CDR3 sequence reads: CASSIEEQPQHF. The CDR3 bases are TGTGCCAGTAGTATAGAGGAACAGCCCCAGCATTTT.

The CDR3 spells CASSVVRPGQPRTLYGYTF. CDR3 sequence (DNA): TGTGCCAGCAGCGTAGTAAGGCCGGGTCAACCCCGTACCCTCTATGGCTACACCTTC. The rearrangement uses TRBV9 and TRBJ1-2; no clear D. Per germline, CDR1 SGDLS and CDR2 YYNGEE. CDR3 length: 19 amino acids. Trimming removed 0 bases at V and 4 bases at J, with 25 bases between. Filled out from reference TRBV9 and TRBJ1-2, the complete variable domain reads DSGVTQTPKHLITATGQRVTLRCSPRSGDLSVYWYQQSLDQGLQFLIQYYNGEERAKGNILERFSAQQFPDLHSELNLSSLELGDSALYFCASSVVRPGQPRTLYGYTFGSGTRLTVV.

The CDR3 DNA reads as TGTGCTAGTGGTTCCAGCGCTACGCAAGAGACCCAGTACTTC. Its translation is CASGSSATQETQYF. The rearrangement joins TRBV12-5 to TRBJ2-5; D ambiguous. This CDR3 contains 14 residues. V shed 4 bases and J shed 2 bases, with 11 bases lying between them. Looked up from germline, CDR1 is LGHNT and CDR2 is FRNRAP.